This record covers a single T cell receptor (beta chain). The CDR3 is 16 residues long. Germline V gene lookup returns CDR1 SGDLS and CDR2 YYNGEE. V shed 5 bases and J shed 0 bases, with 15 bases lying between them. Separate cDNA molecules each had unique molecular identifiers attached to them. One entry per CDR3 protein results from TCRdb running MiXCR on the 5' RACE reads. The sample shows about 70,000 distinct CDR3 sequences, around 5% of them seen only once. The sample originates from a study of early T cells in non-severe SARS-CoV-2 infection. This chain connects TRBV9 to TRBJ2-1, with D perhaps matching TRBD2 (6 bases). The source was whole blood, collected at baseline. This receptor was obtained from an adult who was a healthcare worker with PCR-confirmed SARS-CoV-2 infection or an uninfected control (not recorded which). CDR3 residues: CASSGALASSYNEQFF. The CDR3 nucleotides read TGTGCCAGCAGTGGCGCCCTAGCGAGCTCCTACAATGAGCAGTTCTTC. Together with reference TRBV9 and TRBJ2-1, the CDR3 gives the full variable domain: DSGVTQTPKHLITATGQRVTLRCSPRSGDLSVYWYQQSLDQGLQFLIQYYNGEERAKGNILERFSAQQFPDLHSELNLSSLELGDSALYFCASSGALASSYNEQFFGPGTRLTVL.